This T cell receptor (beta chain) appears in the sequencing data of a study of blood T cell repertoires in COVID-19 (dated by TCRdb to 2020 to 2022). A note on the overall study: The collaborator samples originated in the United States, Italy and Spain and spanned the acute and convalescent phases of COVID-19. The material from the prospective study consisted of cDNA or gDNA derived from T cells, B-cell-depleted T cells, or PBMCs. Subjects who had been exposed to COVID-19, were actively infected with it, or had recovered from it provided the deeply sampled blood TCRbeta repertoires that made up the dataset. The repertoires were released in a freely available public database intended as a resource for research on the immune response to SARS-CoV-2. Samples came from the ongoing ImmuneRACE study (first 160 participants) plus 1,254 subjects from 6 global collaborators. The sample metadata nearly always contained a de-identified subject ID, COVID-19 status, age in years and sex. HLA class I and class II types, where available, came from metadata supplied by the sample provider rather than from assay-based typing. Findings and caveats that apply to the study as a whole: How much clinical and demographic metadata was included differed by source and by participant, and the metadata was provided uncurated.

The CDR3 runs 15 amino acids, cysteine and phenylalanine included. Only the CDR3 DNA stays, 45 bases, in frame from base 1. Trimming takes 2 bases from V and 8 bases from J, and the germline ends sit 15 bases apart. The germline V gene sets CDR1 to MGHRA and CDR2 to YSYEKL. To note about this clone: Its antigen specificity is not known. No much larger clone is present one base from it, and per-base qualities are unavailable.

TCRbeta CDR3 regions were amplified from genomic DNA by means of the immunoSEQ Assay, a bias-controlled multiplex PCR. From the authors' description of their analysis: Nucleated cell counts per sample were estimated from amplification of reference gene primers within the assay. Sequence reads were collapsed and filtered to measure the absolute abundance of every unique TCRbeta CDR3 rearrangement. For each sample, productive Simpson clonality was calculated as the square root of Simpson's diversity index over productive rearrangements. Drawn from immuneACCESS, this table holds only the in-frame rearrangements with V and J called that TCRdb kept. Clones are partly lost; checked studies trace under half to an unresolved V gene and leave the rest unexplained. The V and J calls and clone size were taken over from that table, and D and trimming were inferred from the DNA. Present in this sample are around 140,000 clones, around nine tenths of which were seen just once. The ten biggest clones cover 8.5% to 9% of the sample.

The collaborating institutions used their own protocols to collect whole blood in K2EDTA tubes. For TCRbeta analysis, collaborators shipped samples as frozen whole blood, isolated PBMCs, or DNA extracted from either of those sample types. The chain is assembled from TRBV4-1 and TRBJ1-4; D gene: possibly TRBD1, on 5 matching bases. Source material: peripheral blood. This clonotype was obtained from a woman between 50 and 59 years old with active or convalescent COVID-19. The nucleotides read TGCGCCAGCAGCCAAACTCCTCAGGGATACGAAAAACTGTTTTTT. Its translation reads: CASSQTPQGYEKLFF.